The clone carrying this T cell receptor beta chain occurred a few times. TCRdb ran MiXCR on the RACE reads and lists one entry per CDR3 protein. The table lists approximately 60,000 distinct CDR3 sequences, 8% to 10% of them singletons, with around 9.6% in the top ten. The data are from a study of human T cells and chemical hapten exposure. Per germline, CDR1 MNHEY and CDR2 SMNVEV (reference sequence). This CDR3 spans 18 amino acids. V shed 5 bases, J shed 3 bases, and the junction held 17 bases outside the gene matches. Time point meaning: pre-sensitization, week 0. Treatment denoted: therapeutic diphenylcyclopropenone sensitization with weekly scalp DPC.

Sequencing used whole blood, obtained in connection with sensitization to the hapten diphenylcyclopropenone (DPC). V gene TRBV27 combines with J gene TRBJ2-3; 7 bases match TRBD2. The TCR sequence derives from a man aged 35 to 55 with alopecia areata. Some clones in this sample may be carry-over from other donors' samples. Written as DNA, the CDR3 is TGTGCCAGCAGTCTACCGGGTATGGGGGGGATCAGTACAGATACGCAGTATTTT. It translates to CASSLPGMGGISTDTQYF.